These 30 T cell receptor beta chains originate from one sample sequenced in a study of cytomegalovirus exposure and HLA in healthy donors. A multiplex PCR was run with 60 Vbeta primers and 13 Jbeta primers. Data came from immunoSEQ multiplex PCR; TCRdb stores just in-frame clones and leaves some out. The repertoire holds 35,000 to 45,000 clones, with 51% as singletons. Source material: PBMCs. The receptors stem from a man in his 60s in good health and CMV-seronegative.

The V gene is TRBV6-5, the J gene TRBJ1-1; D remains ambiguous. With 8 bases removed from V and 1 base from J, the gap between germline ends came to 11 bases. Germline-derived CDR1 and CDR2 are MNHEY and SVGAGI. This CDR3 region has 13 residues. The CDR3 sequence: CASGLLPNTEAFF. CDR3 bases: TGTGCCAGCGGACTCCTCCCGAACACTGAAGCTTTCTTT.

This clone showed up just once. The rearrangement uses TRBV27 and TRBJ2-1, with 7 bases that match TRBD1. V shed 5 bases and J 4 bases; nucleotides not matched to a gene: 8. The CDR3 sequence is 15 residues long. From germline, CDR1 is MNHEY and CDR2 SMNVEV (reference sequence). CDR3 in DNA: TGTGCCAGCAGTGAGTCCGGGACAGCATACAATGAGCAGTTCTTC. This codes for CASSESGTAYNEQFF.

This clone was counted between two and nine times. The V gene is TRBV29-1, the J gene TRBJ2-2; TRBD2 agrees at 7 bases. The CDR3 length is 14 residues. Germline trimming cut 4 bases from V and 7 bases from J; bases unmatched to any gene: 9. In germline, CDR1 is SQVTM, CDR2 ANQGSEA. The CDR3 DNA follows: TGCAGCGTTGGGAGGGAGGGCCTCTTCGGGGAGCTGTTTTTT. Amino acids: CSVGREGLFGELFF.

CDR3 sequence (DNA): TGTGCCAGCAGTTACTCCCGCGGAACCGGGGAGCTGTTTTTT. It codes for CASSYSRGTGELFF. The chain combines TRBV2 with TRBJ2-2; D gene uncertain. Germline CDR1 is SNHLY and CDR2 is FYNNEI. The CDR3 is 14 residues long. V was shortened by 5 bases and J by 5 bases, with 12 bases between the two germline ends.

The table lists this clone with a few counts. The chain joins TRBV28 to TRBJ2-7, with TRBD2 as a possible D gene (6 bases). Germline lookup yields CDR1 MDHEN and CDR2 SYDVKM. The CDR3 is 13 residues long. V was pared by 3 bases and J by 1 base, with 7 bases between. The CDR3 region is CASSLTRSYEQYF. CDR3 nucleotides: TGTGCCAGCAGTTTGACTAGGTCCTACGAGCAGTACTTC.

The rearrangement links TRBV28 to TRBJ2-1; the D is unclear. The CDR3 length is 13 residues. The V end was cut by 5 bases, the J end by 8 bases, with 13 bases between. Per germline, CDR1 MDHEN and CDR2 SYDVKM. The CDR3 is CASSRAKRDEQFF. The CDR3 DNA follows: TGTGCCAGCAGTCGCGCCAAGAGAGATGAGCAGTTCTTC.

This clone was counted only a few times. This chain connects TRBV4-1 to TRBJ1-1; TRBD1 agrees at 10 bases. The J segment lost 3 bases and the V segment lost 3 bases, leaving 4 bases of the junction unmatched. From germline, CDR1 is MGHRA and CDR2 YSYEKL. The CDR3 contains 15 residues. Here the CDR3 reads CASSHPTGGYTEAFF. CDR3 coding DNA: TGCGCCAGCAGCCACCCGACAGGGGGCTACACTGAAGCTTTCTTT.

The chain links TRBV9 to TRBJ2-3, with D maybe TRBD2 (5 bases). The V and J ends lost 4 bases and 6 bases respectively, with 15 bases between them. The germline V gene has CDR1 SGDLS and CDR2 YYNGEE. The CDR3 length is 14 residues. The CDR3 sequence: CASSSTAAADTQYF. In nucleotides, the CDR3 is TGTGCCAGCAGCTCCACAGCGGCGGCCGATACGCAGTATTTT. The full variable domain, rest sourced from reference TRBV9 and TRBJ2-3, is DSGVTQTPKHLITATGQRVTLRCSPRSGDLSVYWYQQSLDQGLQFLIQYYNGEERAKGNILERFSAQQFPDLHSELNLSSLELGDSALYFCASSSTAAADTQYFGPGTRLTVL.

V and J are TRBV7-6 and TRBJ2-7, with D tentatively TRBD2 (6 bases). The V end lost 4 bases, the J end lost 5 bases, and 15 bases lay between the germline ends. CDR1 SGHVS and CDR2 FNYEAQ come from the germline V gene. The length of the CDR3 is 14 residues. The CDR3 is CASSSGGPSNEQYF. CDR3 DNA: TGTGCCAGCAGCTCAGGAGGGCCCTCGAACGAGCAGTACTTC.

This clone was detected a few times. The chain carries TRBV15 and TRBJ1-1, with a tentative D call TRBD1 (6 bases). In germline, CDR1 is LNHNV, CDR2 YYDKDF (reference sequence). V shed 1 base and J shed 5 bases, with 11 bases lying between them. This CDR3 region has 14 residues. CDR3 in amino acids: CATSRVMRGTEAFF. CDR3 in DNA: TGTGCCACCAGCAGAGTGATGAGGGGGACTGAAGCTTTCTTT.

This clone was recorded once. The chain recombines TRBV6-6 with TRBJ2-7; D gene unclear. The length of the CDR3 is 14 residues. V was trimmed by 6 bases and J by 2 bases, leaving 14 bases between them. CDR1 is MNHNY, CDR2 SVGAGI, per germline (reference sequence). The DNA of the CDR3 is TGTGCCAGCAGCCAATCCGCTGGCCCCTACGAGCAGTACTTC. Protein product: CASSQSAGPYEQYF.

The chain employs TRBV5-1 and TRBJ2-5; 15 nucleotides align to TRBD2. Germline assignment: CDR1 SGHRS and CDR2 YFSETQ. The V segment lost 4 bases and the J segment 0 bases; nucleotides outside the gene matches: 10. The CDR3 covers 19 residues. The CDR3 reads CASSPQPGTSGRNQETQYF. CDR3 coding DNA: TGCGCCAGCAGCCCACAACCCGGGACTAGCGGGAGGAACCAAGAGACCCAGTACTTC.

V gene TRBV30 combines with J gene TRBJ1-1; maybe TRBD1 (5 bases). Between the trimmed V and J ends, which lost 4 bases and 1 base, there was a span of 7 bases. This CDR3 has 12 amino acids. Germline assignment: CDR1 GTSNPN and CDR2 SVGIG (reference sequence). The DNA of the CDR3 is TGTGCCTGGAACGGACAGAACACTGAAGCTTTCTTT. It encodes CAWNGQNTEAFF. Filled out from reference TRBV30 and TRBJ1-1, the complete variable domain reads SQTIHQWPATLVQPVGSPLSLECTVEGTSNPNLYWYRQAAGRGLQLLFYSVGIGQISSEVPQNLSASRPQDRQFILSSKKLLLSDSGFYLCAWNGQNTEAFFGQGTRLTVV.

The CDR3 nucleotides are TGCGCCAGCAGCTTGGGACAGCGAAACACCGGGGAGCTGTTTTTT. Translation: CASSLGQRNTGELFF. This chain uses TRBV5-1 with TRBJ2-2; D might be TRBD1 (5 bases). Germline V gene sequence: CDR1 SGHRS, CDR2 YFSETQ. Trimming left V 0 bases short and J 2 bases short, with 8 bases between. This CDR3 has 15 residues.

The chain couples TRBV7-6 to TRBJ2-7, with 11 bases matching TRBD2. V lost 5 bases to trimming and J lost 4 bases; unmatched junction nucleotides: 4. The CDR3 is made up of 14 amino acids. The V gene's germline CDR1 is SGHVS and CDR2 FNYEAQ. The CDR3 loop reads CASSPGLAVYEQYF. DNA for the CDR3: TGTGCCAGCAGCCCGGGACTAGCGGTATACGAGCAGTACTTC.

The chain carries TRBV29-1 and TRBJ2-1; D is perhaps TRBD2 (6 bases). V gave up 6 bases and J gave up 6 bases, with 12 bases separating them. Germline V lookup: CDR1 SQVTM, CDR2 ANQGSEA. This CDR3 region has 12 residues. The CDR3 sequence is CSVIGGPNEQFF. Here the CDR3 DNA reads TGCAGCGTGATCGGGGGTCCCAATGAGCAGTTCTTC.

This clone was detected a few times. J is TRBJ1-1 and V is TRBV30; TRBD1 aligns across 8 bases. Per the germline V gene, CDR1 is GTSNPN and CDR2 is SVGIG (reference sequence). V shed 4 bases and J 1 base; nucleotides not matched to a gene: 2. The CDR3 runs 13 residues. Here the CDR3 reads CAWNGTGNTEAFF. DNA for the CDR3: TGTGCCTGGAATGGGACAGGGAACACTGAAGCTTTCTTT.

In its sample, this clone was seen a few times. V and J are TRBV5-1 and TRBJ2-5; weak D call: TRBD1 (5 bases). The CDR3 consists of 15 residues. Germline CDR1 reads SGHRS; CDR2 reads YFSETQ. With 0 bases removed from V and 5 bases from J, the gap between germline ends came to 14 bases. CDR3 loop: CASSLGSSRVETQYF. CDR3 sequence (DNA): TGCGCCAGCAGCTTGGGGAGTAGCAGGGTCGAGACCCAGTACTTC.

This clone was observed a handful of times. V gene TRBV7-2 combines with J gene TRBJ1-1, with D tentatively TRBD1 (6 bases). Between the trimmed V and J ends, which lost 2 bases and 4 bases, there was a span of 11 bases. The CDR3 is made up of 14 amino acids. Looked up from germline, CDR1 is SGHTA and CDR2 is FQGNSA. In DNA, the CDR3 is TGTGCCAGCAGCTTACCACAGGGCGCCACTGAAGCTTTCTTT. Translated: CASSLPQGATEAFF. Using reference TRBV7-2 and TRBJ1-1 for the parts outside the CDR3, the full variable domain is GAGVSQSPSNKVTEKGKDVELRCDPISGHTALYWYRQSLGQGLEFLIYFQGNSAPDKSGLPSDRFSAERTGGSVSTLTIQRTQQEDSAVYLCASSLPQGATEAFFGQGTRLTVV.

The gene calls are TRBV20-1 and TRBJ2-7; possible D gene TRBD2, 6 bases. Deletions cut 6 bases from V and 6 bases from J, with 12 bases between. CDR3 length equals 11 residues. CDR1 and CDR2 from the germline V gene are DFQATT and SNEGSKA (reference sequence). The CDR3 DNA is TGCAGTGCAACTCTAGCGACCGAGCAGTACTTC. Translating it yields CSATLATEQYF.

The chain couples TRBV30 to TRBJ1-2, with a tentative D call TRBD1 (5 bases). Germline CDR1 GTSNPN, CDR2 SVGIG (reference sequence). The CDR3 is 14 residues long. Trimming removed 5 bases from V and 1 base from J, with 14 bases in between. The CDR3 region has the DNA TGTGCCTGGGGGAGGGCAGGGCTTAACTATGGCTACACCTTC. Its protein is CAWGRAGLNYGYTF.

The sample holds a few counts of this clone. The chain employs TRBV6-5 and TRBJ1-5; 9 bases agree with TRBD1. The CDR3 runs 13 residues. Losses at the gene ends were 8 bases for V and 7 bases for J; bases not matched to a gene: 6. CDR1 MNHEY and CDR2 SVGAGI come from the germline V gene. CDR3 in DNA: TGTGCCAGCGGGGACAGGGACAGACAGCCCCAGCATTTT. Its protein is CASGDRDRQPQHF.

J is TRBJ2-7 and V is TRBV18, with D uncertain. The CDR3 contains 12 residues. The V end lost 2 bases, the J end lost 6 bases, and 8 bases lay between the germline ends. Per germline, CDR1 KGHSH and CDR2 LQKENI. The chain's CDR3 is CASSPNLFEQYF. In nucleotides, the CDR3 is TGTGCCAGCTCACCAAATCTCTTCGAGCAGTACTTC.

This chain connects TRBV5-4 to TRBJ1-2, with 7 bases fitting TRBD1. The CDR3 loop spans 16 amino acids. V lost 4 bases, J lost 3 bases, and 12 bases stayed unmatched. Germline V gives CDR1 SGHNT, CDR2 YYREEE (reference sequence). As DNA, the CDR3 is TGTGCCAGCAGCCGCCCTTATGGCGGGACAGACTATGGCTACACCTTC. Translation gives CASSRPYGGTDYGYTF.

The table lists this clone with a few counts. The chain recombines TRBV6-5 with TRBJ2-6; D is perhaps TRBD1 (5 bases). This CDR3 contains 15 residues. The germline CDR1 and CDR2 sequences are MNHEY and SVGAGI. Trimming shortened V by 2 bases and J by 0 bases, and 5 bases separated the two germline ends. The CDR3 protein is CASSYDSSGANVLTF. The CDR3 DNA is TGTGCCAGCAGTTACGACAGCTCTGGGGCCAACGTCCTGACTTTC.

The gene calls are TRBV4-3 and TRBJ2-1; TRBD2 aligns across 9 bases. Per the germline V gene, CDR1 is LGHNA and CDR2 is YSLEER. The CDR3 runs to 15 residues. The J segment lost 8 bases and the V segment lost 2 bases, leaving 7 bases of the junction unmatched. The CDR3 sequence is CASSQLTSGQDEQFF. The CDR3 nucleotides are TGCGCCAGCAGCCAACTGACTAGCGGCCAGGATGAGCAGTTCTTC.

CDR3 DNA sequence: TGTGCCAGCAGTTTCATACAGGGGGATGCAGCTTTCTTT. Its protein product is CASSFIQGDAAFF. J is TRBJ1-1 and V is TRBV27; TRBD1 matches 8 bases. V lost 3 bases and J lost 10; bases outside the gene matches: 7. The germline gives CDR1 MNHEY, CDR2 SMNVEV (reference sequence). The CDR3 covers 13 residues.

The V gene is TRBV6-6, the J gene TRBJ1-2; D might be TRBD1 (5 bases). V dropped 6 bases and J dropped 1 base, with 6 bases sitting between them. Germline V lookup: CDR1 MNHNY, CDR2 SVGAGI (reference sequence). The CDR3 runs to 12 residues. The CDR3 DNA is TGTGCCAGCAGCCAGGGTAACTATGGCTACACCTTC. It encodes CASSQGNYGYTF.

This chain links TRBV5-4 with TRBJ2-1; the match to TRBD2 covers 8 bases. Trimming at V came to 4 bases and at J to 8 bases, leaving 11 bases not matched to a gene. The CDR3 runs 15 residues. Germline V gene lookup returns CDR1 SGHNT and CDR2 YYREEE (reference sequence). Written as DNA, the CDR3 is TGTGCCAGCAGCCCCGGGACTAGAGACTCAGATGAGCAGTTCTTC. Translated, it gives CASSPGTRDSDEQFF.

The rearrangement uses TRBV27 and TRBJ1-1; unclear D gene. CDR3 length equals 15 residues. The V end lost 6 bases, the J end lost 0 bases, and 14 bases lay between the germline ends. Germline loops: CDR1 MNHEY, CDR2 SMNVEV (reference sequence). The CDR3 DNA follows: TGTGCCAGCAGCTCCTCCACCGGTTTGAACACTGAAGCTTTCTTT. Protein: CASSSSTGLNTEAFF.